One and the same sample provided the 20 T cell receptor beta chains below, sequenced in a study of graft-versus-host responses after intestinal transplantation. What these receptors recognize is not known. Clones were sequenced by immunoSEQ multiplex PCR, and TCRdb holds only the in-frame ones, with some missing. The table lists about 59,000 clones, around 93% of them singletons. This material consisted of unstimulated CD4+ T cells sorted from spleen or lymph node cells, taken before transplant. All receptors derive from a human donor who was the organ donor for an intestinal transplant.

The V call is TRBV25-1, the J call TRBJ2-5; 8 nucleotides agree with TRBD2. The CDR3 spans 15 residues. CDR1 MGHDK and CDR2 SYGVNS come from the germline V gene. Losses at the gene ends were 3 bases for V and 5 bases for J; bases not matched to a gene: 8. The CDR3 DNA sequence: TGTGCCAGCAGTGACGGGGGGGCCGGGCGTGAGACCCAGTACTTC. Amino acids: CASSDGGAGRETQYF. Looking up the rest from reference TRBV25-1 and TRBJ2-5 gives the full variable domain: EADIYQTPRYLVIGTGKKITLECSQTMGHDKMYWYQQDPGMELHLIHYSYGVNSTEKGDLSSESTVSRIRTEHFPLTLESARPSHTSQYLCASSDGGAGRETQYFGPGTRLLVL.

The chain links TRBV18 to TRBJ2-1, with TRBD2 identical over 8 bases. CDR1 is KGHSH, CDR2 LQKENI, per germline. The CDR3 contains 16 residues. V dropped 2 bases and J dropped 5; count of bases not matched to a gene: 8. The CDR3 DNA follows: TGTGCCAGCTCACCAGTTGGGACTAGGCACGACAATGAGCAGTTCTTC. Amino acids: CASSPVGTRHDNEQFF.

This chain connects TRBV6-1 to TRBJ2-3, with 10 bases that match TRBD2. With V trimmed by 6 bases and J by 4 bases, 4 bases remained unmatched. The CDR3 covers 14 residues. Per germline, CDR1 MNHNS and CDR2 SASEGT. DNA of the CDR3: TGTGCCAGCAGCCTTGGGACTAGCGCAGATACGCAGTATTTT. This sequence encodes CASSLGTSADTQYF.

This clone was detected only once. The chain carries TRBV21-1 and TRBJ2-5; no check of the table's D call, TRBD2, against the DNA was made. TRBV21-1 is designated a pseudogene. The CDR3 runs 18 residues. CDR3 amino acids: CASSKESGGLEAGETQYF. The DNA of the CDR3 is TGTGCCAGCAGCAAAGAAAGCGGGGGTCTAGAGGCCGGGGAGACCCAGTACTTC.

J is TRBJ1-1 and V is TRBV5-8; a weak D match, TRBD1 (6 bases). Germline-derived CDR1 and CDR2 are SGHTS and YDEGEE. The CDR3 totals 16 residues. Trimming cost V 3 bases and J 6 bases, with 21 bases left between them. The CDR3 protein is CASSSRGGPGRAEAFF. CDR3 DNA sequence: TGTGCCAGCAGCTCGAGAGGGGGACCGGGAAGGGCTGAAGCTTTCTTT.

V is TRBV10-3 and J is TRBJ1-2; weak D call: TRBD1 (6 bases). Per the germline V gene, CDR1 is ENHRY and CDR2 is SYGVKD. Trimming stripped 3 bases from V and 4 bases from J, with 15 bases between. The CDR3 extends over 15 amino acids. The CDR3 nucleotides read TGTGCCATCAGTGAAGGCGGAGGGGGTTCCTATGGCTACACCTTC. It codes for CAISEGGGGSYGYTF.

This clone came up once. The genes are TRBV7-9 and TRBJ2-5, with D maybe TRBD2 (5 bases). V was trimmed by 6 bases and J by 4 bases, leaving 9 bases between them. The CDR3 is made up of 12 amino acids. Looked up from germline, CDR1 is SEHNR and CDR2 is FQNEAQ (reference sequence). The CDR3 sequence is CASREGGETQYF. CDR3 DNA: TGTGCCAGCAGGGAAGGAGGAGAGACCCAGTACTTC. The complete variable domain, with remaining parts taken from reference TRBV7-9 and TRBJ2-5, reads DTGVSQNPRHKITKRGQNVTFRCDPISEHNRLYWYRQTLGQGPEFLTYFQNEAQLEKSRLLSDRFSAERPKGSFSTLEIQRTEQGDSAMYLCASREGGETQYFGPGTRLLVL.

This clone was observed once. The chain uses TRBV5-6 and TRBJ2-1; D is undetermined. V gave up 4 bases and J gave up 1 base, with 9 bases separating them. This CDR3 region has 14 residues. CDR1 and CDR2 from the germline V gene are SGHDT and YYEEEE. For the CDR3, the DNA is TGTGCCAGCAGCCCTGGTCTGTCCTACAATGAGCAGTTCTTC. Translating gives CASSPGLSYNEQFF. Complete variable domain (other parts from reference TRBV5-6 and TRBJ2-1): DAGVTQSPTHLIKTRGQQVTLRCSPKSGHDTVSWYQQALGQGPQFIFQYYEEEERQRGNFPDRFSGHQFPNYSSELNVNALLLGDSALYLCASSPGLSYNEQFFGPGTRLTVL.

The chain employs TRBV11-2 and TRBJ1-4; no definite D call. The CDR3 extends over 13 amino acids. Germline loops: CDR1 SGHAT, CDR2 FQNNGV. The V end was cut by 3 bases, the J end by 7 bases, with 9 bases between. The chain's CDR3 is CASSFSGTEKLFF. The CDR3 DNA reads TGTGCCAGCAGCTTCTCAGGCACTGAAAAACTGTTTTTT.

The genes are TRBV6-5 and TRBJ2-5; 7 bases agree with TRBD1. J gave up 4 bases and V 6 bases, and 5 bases lay outside the gene matches. Germline CDR1 MNHEY, CDR2 SVGAGI. The CDR3 is made up of 13 amino acids. In nucleotides, the CDR3 is TGTGCCAGCAGAGGGGGCGCGAGAGAGACCCAGTACTTC. This sequence encodes CASRGGARETQYF.

V and J are TRBV7-9 and TRBJ1-1; 10 positions agree with TRBD1. Germline CDR1 and CDR2: SEHNR and FQNEAQ (reference sequence). With V trimmed by 6 bases and J by 6 bases, 13 bases remained unmatched. The CDR3 has 16 amino acids. The CDR3 region has the DNA TGTGCCAGCAGTATTAGACAGGGGGCGTTTGTGGCTGAAGCTTTCTTT. Amino acid sequence: CASSIRQGAFVAEAFF.

The DNA of the CDR3 is TGTGCCAGCAGCTTAGACAGGGGACCCTACGAGCAGTACTTC. Its translation is CASSLDRGPYEQYF. The chain combines TRBV11-2 with TRBJ2-5; the D gene is possibly TRBD1 (6 bases). TRBJ2-7 explains the end of the DNA better; the J call may be wrong. This CDR3 is built from 14 residues. Germline values: CDR1 SGHAT, CDR2 FQNNGV.

Comments on this clone: One end of the junction does not line up with germline, which may come from a read error. The V and J genes are TRBV7-2 and TRBJ2-1, with 11 bases matching TRBD2. Germline lookup yields CDR1 SGHTA and CDR2 FQGNSA. CDR3 length: 14 residues. The CDR3 protein is CASSPLAGGLDRIF. The CDR3 DNA reads as TGTGCCAGCAGCCCTTTAGCGGGGGGGCTGGATCGGATCTTC.

The V and J genes are TRBV6-5 and TRBJ2-2; D unclear. The germline V gene encodes CDR1 MNHEY and CDR2 SVGAGI. The CDR3 has 12 residues. The ends were cut back, 7 bases at V and 4 bases at J, with 7 bases in the middle. CDR3 in DNA: TGTGCCAGCACCCGCCCCACCGGGGAGCTGTTTTTT. This translates into CASTRPTGELFF.

The chain combines TRBV12-5 with TRBJ1-5, with 7 bases fitting TRBD1. The germline CDR1 and CDR2 sequences are LGHNT and FRNRAP. The trim removed 0 bases at V and 3 bases at J, leaving 11 bases unmatched. CDR3 length: 18 amino acids. The CDR3 region is CASGLVLGTARANQPQHF. The DNA for the CDR3 is TGTGCTAGTGGTTTGGTACTGGGGACAGCGCGGGCCAATCAGCCCCAGCATTTT.

This chain connects TRBV27 to TRBJ2-3, with 7 bases lining up with TRBD2. The CDR3 has 16 residues. In germline, CDR1 is MNHEY, CDR2 SMNVEV (reference sequence). J gave up 4 bases and V 7 bases, and 14 bases lay outside the gene matches. The CDR3 protein is CASIPRSGVKSDTQYF. CDR3 coding DNA: TGTGCCAGCATTCCCAGGAGCGGGGTAAAATCAGATACGCAGTATTTT.

V is TRBV18 and J is TRBJ2-3, with 7 bases identical to TRBD1. In germline, CDR1 is KGHSH, CDR2 LQKENI. The CDR3 is 16 residues long. The trim removed 5 bases at V and 0 bases at J, leaving 8 bases unmatched. Here the CDR3 reads CASSKGQASSTDTQYF. DNA for the CDR3: TGTGCCAGCTCAAAAGGACAGGCCTCTAGCACAGATACGCAGTATTTT.

The rearrangement uses TRBV19 and TRBJ1-1; weak D call: TRBD1 (5 bases). CDR1 and CDR2 (germline): LNHDA, SQIVND (reference sequence). The CDR3 loop spans 16 amino acids. V lost 3 bases, J lost 1 base, and 15 bases lay in between. The CDR3 reads CASSIPTERKNTEAFF. The CDR3 DNA follows: TGTGCCAGTAGTATCCCGACAGAGCGGAAGAACACTGAAGCTTTCTTT.

The chain combines TRBV5-1 with TRBJ2-2, with D perhaps TRBD2 (6 bases). The CDR3 has 15 amino acids. The germline V gene has CDR1 SGHRS and CDR2 YFSETQ. V shed 3 bases and J shed 4 bases, with 13 bases lying between them. CDR3 sequence reads: CASSSQAGGTGELFF. Here the CDR3 DNA reads TGCGCCAGCAGCTCGCAGGCCGGGGGCACCGGGGAGCTGTTTTTT.

V and J are TRBV11-3 and TRBJ2-2; D uncertain. Germline V gives CDR1 SGHNT, CDR2 YENEEA. The CDR3 has 13 residues. V gave up 0 bases and J gave up 5 bases, with 4 bases separating them. The CDR3 DNA sequence: TGTGCCAGCAGCTTAGAGGGGACCGGGGAGCTGTTTTTT. This gives the protein CASSLEGTGELFF.